The 28 T cell receptor beta chains reported below all come from one sample, sequenced in a study of regulatory T cells in long-lasting Graves disease. The time point is: persistent/refractory GD, antithyroid drugs over 5 years with positive TRAb. Scientists built the TCR library using RNA that was extracted from PBMCs. Construction of the TCR beta libraries employed iRepertoire HTBI primers in conjunction with Arm-PCR of CDR3 regions. MiXCR, applied by TCRdb to the multiplex PCR reads, yields one record per CDR3 protein. The profile shows around 510,000 distinct CDR3 sequences, around 20% of them singletons. The sample consisted of peripheral blood mononuclear cells (PBMCs), taken when the disease was refractory, from a patient treated with antithyroid drugs. The receptors were sampled from a female donor with Graves disease.

This clonotype was picked up many times. This sequence joins TRBV2 and TRBJ2-5; D is perhaps TRBD1 or TRBD2 (5 bases each). Deletions cut 2 bases from V and 2 bases from J, with 15 bases between. The germline V gene has CDR1 SNHLY and CDR2 FYNNEI. This CDR3 comprises 16 residues. The CDR3 loop is CASSEPFAEGQETQYF. DNA for the CDR3: TGTGCCAGCAGTGAACCCTTCGCCGAGGGGCAAGAGACCCAGTACTTC.

The V and J genes are TRBV20-1 and TRBJ1-6, with TRBD1 identical over 8 bases. The germline V gene has CDR1 DFQATT and CDR2 SNEGSKA (reference sequence). Germline trimming cut 0 bases from V and 3 bases from J; bases unmatched to any gene: 4. This CDR3 has 16 amino acids. The chain's CDR3 is CSARETGAHYNSPLHF. DNA for the CDR3: TGCAGTGCTAGAGAGACAGGGGCCCACTATAATTCACCCCTCCACTTT.

This clonotype has just a few counts. The chain recombines TRBV12-3 or TRBV12-4 with TRBJ2-7, with D possibly called TRBD1 or TRBD2 (5 bases each). This CDR3 comprises 16 residues. The V end lost 5 bases, the J end lost 4 bases, and 21 bases lay between the germline ends. CDR3 sequence: CASSPTATGTGYEQYF. The CDR3, as DNA: TGTGCCAGCAGTCCAACCGCGACCGGGACGGGGTACGAGCAGTACTTC.

This chain uses TRBV20-1 with TRBJ2-7; 8 positions match TRBD2. The CDR3 loop spans 13 amino acids. The trim removed 3 bases at V and 4 bases at J, leaving 5 bases unmatched. Germline CDR1 and CDR2: DFQATT and SNEGSKA (reference sequence). CDR3 nucleotide sequence: TGCAGTGCTAGGGGACTAGGAGGGTACGAGCAGTACTTC. Its translation is CSARGLGGYEQYF.

This clonotype was recorded at least ten times. The V call is TRBV28, the J call TRBJ2-7; TRBD1 agrees at 9 bases. The V and J ends lost 9 bases and 3 bases, in that order; junction bases with no gene match: 6. Germline V gene lookup returns CDR1 MDHEN and CDR2 SYDVKM. CDR3 length: 13 residues. CDR3 region: CASCTGGYYEQYF. CDR3 sequence (DNA): TGTGCCAGTTGTACAGGGGGCTACTACGAGCAGTACTTC.

Written as DNA, the CDR3 is TGTGCCAGCAGACCCGGACCAATTGGTTCCCTCCACTTT. Its protein product is CASRPGPIGSLHF. The J gene is TRBJ1-6, the V gene TRBV12-3 or TRBV12-4; D call uncertain. This CDR3 region has 13 residues. Trimming left V 6 bases short and J 14 bases short, with 17 bases between.

This chain links TRBV5-1 with TRBJ1-4; D gene ambiguous. V shed 0 bases and J shed 5 bases, with 8 bases lying between them. There are 14 residues in the CDR3. Germline loops: CDR1 SGHRS, CDR2 YFSETQ. CDR3 bases: TGCGCCAGCAGCTTGGAAACAGCCAATGAAAAACTGTTTTTT. This gives the protein CASSLETANEKLFF.

This clonotype came up a few times. The chain couples TRBV20-1 to TRBJ2-2; 9 bases fit TRBD2. Germline V lookup: CDR1 DFQATT, CDR2 SNEGSKA (reference sequence). There are 16 residues in the CDR3. V dropped 0 bases and J dropped 4; count of bases not matched to a gene: 6. CDR3 loop: CSARDVIAGVTGELFF. DNA for the CDR3: TGCAGTGCTAGAGATGTGATAGCGGGAGTCACCGGGGAGCTGTTTTTT.

The genes are TRBV29-1 and TRBJ2-1, with 8 bases lining up with TRBD2. CDR3 length: 13 residues. The germline V gene encodes CDR1 SQVTM and CDR2 ANQGSEA. V shed 4 bases, J shed 5 bases, and the junction held 4 bases outside the gene matches. In nucleotides, the CDR3 is TGCAGCGTTGCGGGTAGCGGGAACAATGAGCAGTTCTTC. It encodes CSVAGSGNNEQFF.

The rearrangement joins TRBV3-1 to TRBJ2-6; D is ambiguous. CDR1 and CDR2 (germline): LGHDT, YNNKEL (reference sequence). Between the trimmed V and J ends, which lost 0 bases and 0 bases, there was a span of 6 bases. There are 16 residues in the CDR3. The CDR3 DNA reads as TGTGCCAGCAGCCAAGAGTTCCGCTCTGGGGCCAACGTCCTGACTTTC. Encoded protein: CASSQEFRSGANVLTF.

Of note for this clonotype: A much larger clone differs by one base, so this may be a read error. The V call is TRBV6-5, the J call TRBJ2-5; D could derive from TRBD1 or TRBD2 (5 bases each). V dropped 4 bases and J dropped 6 bases, with 15 bases sitting between them. Germline CDR1 is MNHEY and CDR2 is SVGAGI. This CDR3 is 14 amino acids long. The chain's CDR3 is CASSWTPGPKTQYF. The CDR3 nucleotides are TGTGCCAGCAGTTGGACTCCGGGACCTAAGACCCAGTACTTC.

About this clonotype: With a far larger clone one base away, a read error is the likely cause. The rearrangement uses TRBV6-2 or TRBV6-3 and TRBJ1-1; D remains ambiguous. Per germline, CDR1 MNHEY and CDR2 SVGEGT. This CDR3 is 13 amino acids long. The CDR3 bases are TGTGCCAGCAGTGCCAGATCGAACACTGAAGCTCTCTTT. This gives the protein CASSARSNTEALF.

As to this clonotype: A much larger clone sits a single nucleotide away, making a read error possible. The chain carries TRBV6-4 and TRBJ1-5, with a weak D call TRBD1 (6 bases). The CDR3 is 13 amino acids. The V gene lost 5 bases and the J gene lost 5 bases, with 10 bases spanning the gap. Germline V CDR1 and CDR2: MRHNA, SNTAGT. The CDR3 DNA reads as TGTGCCAGCAGTACAGGGAACCATCAGCCCCAGCATTTT. Protein product: CASSTGNHQPQHF.

Comments on this clonotype: Likely a read error: the CDR3 ends without its conserved phenylalanine or tryptophan. V and J are TRBV18 and TRBJ2-5; TRBD1 matches 11 bases. Germline assignment: CDR1 KGHSH and CDR2 LQKENI. The V gene end was trimmed by 4 bases and the J gene end by 5 bases; junction bases not matched to a gene: 3. The CDR3 has 14 amino acids. CDR3 sequence reads: CASSQWTGGETQYS. DNA of the CDR3: TGTGCCAGCTCACAATGGACAGGGGGCGAGACCCAGTACTCC.

This clonotype was counted at least ten times. The chain has TRBV30 and TRBJ1-2; D might be TRBD1 (6 bases). CDR1 and CDR2 (germline): GTSNPN, SVGIG (reference sequence). The CDR3 covers 13 residues. Deletions cut 0 bases from V and 6 bases from J, with 11 bases between. DNA of the CDR3: TGTGCCTGGAGTGTACAGGGTACCCATGGCTACACCTTC. Protein sequence: CAWSVQGTHGYTF.

This clonotype has a count of ten or more. The CDR3 DNA reads as TGTGCCAGCAGCTTAGGGGCAGGGGGCCCCTACGAGCAGTACTTC. Protein: CASSLGAGGPYEQYF. This chain uses TRBV7-2 with TRBJ2-7; 8 nucleotides match TRBD1. V shed 1 base and J 2 bases; nucleotides not matched to a gene: 4. This CDR3 region has 15 residues. Germline values: CDR1 SGHTA, CDR2 FQGNSA.

This clonotype showed up just a few times. The V call is TRBV20-1, the J call TRBJ2-7; 7 positions match TRBD1. Germline assignment: CDR1 DFQATT and CDR2 SNEGSKA (reference sequence). The CDR3 length is 16 residues. The V and J ends lost 6 bases and 3 bases, in that order; junction bases with no gene match: 17. The CDR3 loop reads CSAPKNRGEFVYEQYF. The CDR3 DNA sequence: TGCAGTGCACCGAAGAACAGGGGAGAATTTGTCTACGAGCAGTACTTC.

This clonotype appeared a few times. V usage is TRBV19 and J usage is TRBJ2-7, with TRBD1 as a possible D gene (6 bases). The germline V and J ends were trimmed by 8 bases and 4 bases, with 15 bases remaining between them. The germline V gene encodes CDR1 LNHDA and CDR2 SQIVND (reference sequence). This CDR3 is built from 13 residues. The CDR3 DNA reads as TGTGCCAGTCAGGACAGAGGAGGATACGAGCAGTACTTC. Protein sequence: CASQDRGGYEQYF. Full variable domain (rest looked up from reference TRBV19 and TRBJ2-7): DGGITQSPKYLFRKEGQNVTLSCEQNLNHDAMYWYRQDPGQGLRLIYYSQIVNDFQKGDIAEGYSVSREKKESFPLTVTSAQKNPTAFYLCASQDRGGYEQYFGPGTRLTVT.

Only a few counts were recorded for this clonotype. The chain carries TRBV5-1 and TRBJ1-6; 8 nucleotides match TRBD1. This CDR3 is built from 15 residues. Per germline, CDR1 SGHRS and CDR2 YFSETQ. V gave up 0 bases and J gave up 10 bases; unmatched junction bases: 6. Here the CDR3 reads CASSLVGQGRSPLHF. Written as DNA, the CDR3 is TGCGCCAGCAGCTTGGTAGGACAGGGACGATCACCCCTCCACTTT.

This clonotype was seen repeatedly, ten times or more. This sequence joins TRBV12-3 or TRBV12-4 and TRBJ1-5, with 7 bases aligning to TRBD1. The junction had 5 bases not matched to a gene; V was cut back by 4 bases and J by 2 bases. The CDR3 runs 15 residues. Here the CDR3 DNA reads TGTGCCAGCAGTTACAACAGGGGAGGCAATCAGCCCCAGCATTTT. Protein product: CASSYNRGGNQPQHF.

V usage is TRBV6-5 and J usage is TRBJ2-7; D gene uncertain. V shed 4 bases and J shed 7 bases, with 8 bases lying between them. The CDR3 has 11 amino acids. Germline CDR1 reads MNHEY; CDR2 reads SVGAGI. CDR3 DNA: TGTGCCAGCAGTTGGTCTCGGGAGCAGTACTTC. Amino acids: CASSWSREQYF.

This clonotype was detected ten times or more. This sequence joins TRBV6-5 and TRBJ1-1; D gene unclear. Trimming removed 2 bases from V and 1 base from J, with 14 bases in between. Per germline, CDR1 MNHEY and CDR2 SVGAGI. This CDR3 contains 16 residues. CDR3 nucleotides: TGTGCCAGCAGTTACGCGACGAACGGAGGGAACACTGAAGCTTTCTTT. Translation: CASSYATNGGNTEAFF.

V usage is TRBV30 and J usage is TRBJ2-2; 8 bases agree with TRBD2. The V and J ends lost 0 bases and 3 bases, in that order; junction bases with no gene match: 9. Germline-derived CDR1 and CDR2 are GTSNPN and SVGIG (reference sequence). The CDR3 is 17 residues long. The CDR3 bases are TGTGCCTGGAGTGTTGCGGCGGGAGCGGGGGACACCGGGGAGCTGTTTTTT. Encoded protein: CAWSVAAGAGDTGELFF.

In its sample, this clonotype was seen many times. The V and J genes are TRBV7-2 and TRBJ2-1; 8 bases are a match to TRBD1. V dropped 0 bases and J dropped 9; count of bases not matched to a gene: 10. The CDR3 length is 16 residues. The germline gives CDR1 SGHTA, CDR2 FQGNSA. The CDR3 protein is CASSLAGGQVSSEQFF. Here the CDR3 DNA reads TGTGCCAGCAGCTTAGCGGGGGGACAGGTATCCAGTGAGCAGTTCTTC.

This clonotype was counted many times. This rearrangement joins TRBV27 to TRBJ2-7; no definite D call. V dropped 3 bases and J dropped 3 bases, with 9 bases sitting between them. This CDR3 has 13 amino acids. Germline CDR1 reads MNHEY; CDR2 reads SMNVEV (reference sequence). The DNA of the CDR3 is TGTGCCAGCAGTTTCGGCAACTACTACGAGCAGTACTTC. Its protein is CASSFGNYYEQYF.

The J gene is TRBJ1-5, the V gene TRBV30, with 7 bases matching TRBD1. The germline CDR1 and CDR2 sequences are GTSNPN and SVGIG (reference sequence). V gave up 5 bases and J gave up 3 bases; unmatched junction bases: 7. The CDR3 runs to 14 residues. CDR3 sequence (DNA): TGTGCCTGGGGGCAGGGGGTAAACAATCAGCCCCAGCATTTT. Protein product: CAWGQGVNNQPQHF.

This clonotype was picked up many times. The chain couples TRBV28 to TRBJ1-4, with a possible D match to TRBD1 (6 bases). This CDR3 has 17 residues. Trimming removed 3 bases from V and 5 bases from J, with 19 bases in between. CDR1 and CDR2 from the germline V gene are MDHEN and SYDVKM. This CDR3 reads CASSFRQLAGVNEKLFF. CDR3 bases: TGTGCCAGCAGTTTTCGGCAGTTGGCAGGGGTCAATGAAAAACTGTTTTTT.

This clonotype was counted at least ten times. The chain employs TRBV5-1 and TRBJ1-1; D perhaps matches TRBD1 (5 bases). The germline V gene encodes CDR1 SGHRS and CDR2 YFSETQ. The CDR3 spans 16 residues. Trimming took 3 bases from V and 0 from J, leaving 15 bases between them. CDR3 sequence reads: CASSSRGGPVNTEAFF. The DNA for the CDR3 is TGCGCCAGCAGCTCCCGGGGGGGACCTGTGAACACTGAAGCTTTCTTT. Based on the CDR3 plus reference TRBV5-1 and TRBJ1-1, the full variable domain is KAGVTQTPRYLIKTRGQQVTLSCSPISGHRSVSWYQQTPGQGLQFLFEYFSETQRNKGNFPGRFSGRQFSNSRSEMNVSTLELGDSALYLCASSSRGGPVNTEAFFGQGTRLTVV.